A selection of T cell receptor beta chains follows, all from one sample in a study of control samples from healthy donors and cancer patients. Generated by immunoSEQ multiplex PCR, the TCRdb table keeps only in-frame clones and is missing some. The sample shows about 150,000 clones, around 96% of them seen only once. Sequencing input: blood. The receptor source for this set is a woman aged 40 to 50 in good health. Each CDR3 is given with its conserved first and last residue. The order of the fields is V gene, D gene, J gene, CDR3 protein, CDR3 DNA. The D gene is left open where the match is weak.

>TRBV7-2|-|TRBJ1-1
CASSLIPDGTEAFF
TGTGCCAGCAGCTTAATCCCGGACGGGACTGAAGCTTTCTTT
>TRBV10-3|-|TRBJ1-5
CAISDRQENQPQHF
TGTGCCATCAGTGATCGCCAGGAGAATCAGCCCCAGCATTTT
>TRBV18|TRBD1|TRBJ2-7
CASSPRGQGGSYEQYF
TGTGCCAGCTCACCTCGTGGACAGGGGGGGTCCTACGAGCAGTACTTC
>TRBV19|-|TRBJ2-1
CASSIASDSYEQFF
TGTGCCAGTAGTATAGCCTCCGACAGTTATGAGCAGTTCTTC
>TRBV11-3|-|TRBJ2-5
CASSLGQGGMLETQYF
TGTGCCAGCAGCCTCGGACAGGGAGGGATGCTGGAGACCCAGTACTTC
>TRBV19|TRBD1|TRBJ1-5
CASSATGYSNQPQHF
TGTGCCAGTAGTGCGACAGGGTACAGCAATCAGCCCCAGCATTTT
>TRBV7-9|TRBD2|TRBJ2-7
CASSNRDYDYEQYF
TGTGCCAGCAGCAACCGGGACTACGACTACGAGCAGTACTTC
>TRBV7-8|TRBD1|TRBJ2-7
CASSRSTGSHEQYF
TGTGCCAGCAGTCGATCGACAGGGTCCCACGAGCAGTACTTC
>TRBV19|TRBD1|TRBJ1-2
CASSTDRGGLRVYGYTF
TGTGCCAGTAGTACGGACAGGGGAGGGCTACGCGTCTATGGCTACACCTTC
>TRBV11-2|TRBD1|TRBJ1-5
CASSVRTGDGQPQHF
TGTGCCAGCAGTGTCCGGACAGGGGATGGGCAGCCCCAGCATTTT
>TRBV18|TRBD1|TRBJ1-1
CASSPYRGGADTEAFF
TGTGCCAGCTCACCGTATCGAGGGGGCGCGGACACTGAAGCTTTCTTT
>TRBV19|TRBD1|TRBJ1-1
CASSIQAGGVSNTEAFF
TGTGCCAGTAGTATACAGGCAGGGGGGGTATCGAACACTGAAGCTTTCTTT
>TRBV27|TRBD2|TRBJ2-2
CASSLRTSGRAGELFF
TGTGCCAGCAGTCTTAGGACTAGCGGGAGGGCCGGGGAGCTGTTTTTT
>TRBV19|TRBD1|TRBJ2-7
CASSTRKGAGRSSYEQYF
TGTGCCAGTAGTACCCGAAAGGGGGCAGGGCGCAGCTCCTACGAGCAGTACTTC
>TRBV5-1|-|TRBJ1-1
CASSYSGEDAFF
TGCGCCAGCAGCTACTCAGGGGAGGATGCTTTCTTT
>TRBV6-6|TRBD1|TRBJ1-4
CASSYPQTGRQLFF
TGTGCCAGCAGTTACCCCCAGACAGGGAGGCAACTGTTTTTT
>TRBV9|TRBD1|TRBJ1-4
CASSAQGAGEKLFF
TGTGCCAGCAGCGCCCAGGGGGCTGGTGAAAAACTGTTTTTT
>TRBV5-8|TRBD1|TRBJ2-7
CASSLTWDRGEQYF
TGTGCCAGCAGCTTGACCTGGGACAGGGGCGAGCAGTACTTC
>TRBV30|-|TRBJ1-2
CAVVILYGYTF
TGTGCAGTGGTCATCCTCTATGGCTACACCTTC
>TRBV24-1|TRBD1|TRBJ1-5
CATSEETGGHPSNQPQHF
TGTGCCACCAGTGAGGAGACAGGGGGTCATCCTAGCAATCAGCCCCAGCATTTT
>TRBV5-8|-|TRBJ2-3
CASSQEGTTDTQYF
TGTGCCAGCAGCCAAGAGGGAACCACAGATACGCAGTATTTT
>TRBV27|TRBD1|TRBJ1-3
CASSFLGQAVGNTIYF
TGTGCCAGCAGTTTTTTGGGACAGGCTGTTGGAAACACCATATATTTT